The clone carrying this T cell receptor beta chain was picked up a small number of times. Its antigen is unidentified. Hyperthyroidism, newly diagnosed and lasting under 2 months, affected patients aged 18 to 65. Uncontrolled infection, other autoimmune disease, pregnancy or lactation excluded patients. This entry comes from a study of T cells in Graves' hyperthyroidism and ophthalmopathy. On the study more broadly: Peripheral blood was obtained at initial diagnosis, preceding any treatment.

The CDR3 extends over 16 amino acids. Germline CDR1 SGHTA, CDR2 FQGTGA. Unmatched junction bases numbered 8, after V lost 1 base and J lost 6 bases. RNA transcripts were the template for amplifying TCR beta CDR3 regions. An initial round of RT-PCR targeting the TCR CDR3 relied on the HTBI primer set. Via MiXCR, TCRdb re-called the multiplex PCR reads, giving one row per CDR3 protein. The sample records 550,000 to 650,000 distinct CDR3 sequences, approximately 14% being singletons. Study results and limitations: Most thyroid clonotypes that were expanded above 0.001 also turned up in blood.

The receptor comes from a woman under 40 with Graves' hyperthyroidism that later progressed to Graves' ophthalmopathy. This rearrangement joins TRBV7-3 to TRBJ2-3; 9 bases line up with TRBD2. What was sequenced was blood. The CDR3 coding sequence is TGTGCCAGCAGCTTAATGGCTAGCGGGAATTTGGATACGCAGTATTTT. This codes for CASSLMASGNLDTQYF.